One and the same sample provided the 27 T cell receptor beta chains below, sequenced in a study of shared clonotypes between healthy human individuals. Here immunoSEQ multiplex PCR was the method, and the copy in TCRdb shows in-frame clones only, minus some. The data show approximately 640,000 clones, about 90% seen once. Sequenced: memory CD8+ T cells from PBMCs. Subset of the sample: CD45RO+ cells pooled with CCR7-negative TemRA cells. All receptors come from a man aged 18 to 30 in good health. Some clones in this sample may be carry-over from other donors' samples.

Of note for this clone: At one boundary the junction diverges from the germline segment, which might be a read error. The genes are TRBV4-2 and TRBJ1-3, with D tentatively TRBD1 (5 bases). This CDR3 spans 14 amino acids. The germline CDR1 and CDR2 sequences are LGHNA and YNFKEQ. The CDR3 DNA reads as TGTGCCAGCGGCCAGGGTCTGGGTGGAAACACCATATATTTT. Its translation is CASGQGLGGNTIYF.

The rearrangement uses TRBV7-9 and TRBJ2-5; D is uncertain. Trimming left V 4 bases short and J 4 bases short, with 16 bases between. Germline V gives CDR1 SEHNR, CDR2 FQNEAQ (reference sequence). This CDR3 comprises 15 residues. Here the CDR3 reads CASSSTDPVLETQYF. The CDR3 coding sequence is TGTGCCAGCAGCTCAACGGACCCTGTGTTAGAGACCCAGTACTTC.

J is TRBJ2-7 and V is TRBV11-3; D unresolved. This CDR3 region has 13 residues. V shed 5 bases and J shed 5 bases, with 13 bases lying between them. Looked up from germline, CDR1 is SGHNT and CDR2 is YENEEA. CDR3 DNA: TGTGCCAGCAGCGAACGAGAGTTCCACGAGCAGTACTTC. This gives the protein CASSEREFHEQYF. Full variable domain (remainder filled in from reference TRBV11-3 and TRBJ2-7): EAGVVQSPRYKIIEKKQPVAFWCNPISGHNTLYWYLQNLGQGPELLIRYENEEAVDDSQLPKDRFSAERLKGVDSTLKIQPAELGDSAVYLCASSEREFHEQYFGPGTRLTVT.

V gene TRBV7-9 combines with J gene TRBJ1-4; the D gene is possibly TRBD1 (5 bases). Germline-derived CDR1 and CDR2 are SEHNR and FQNEAQ (reference sequence). The CDR3 runs to 14 residues. V was shortened by 5 bases and J by 8 bases, with 15 bases between the two germline ends. CDR3 amino acids: CASSPGGVGEKLFF. The DNA of the CDR3 is TGTGCCAGCAGCCCTGGGGGGGTCGGAGAAAAACTGTTTTTT. Filled out from reference TRBV7-9 and TRBJ1-4, the complete variable domain reads DTGVSQNPRHKITKRGQNVTFRCDPISEHNRLYWYRQTLGQGPEFLTYFQNEAQLEKSRLLSDRFSAERPKGSFSTLEIQRTEQGDSAMYLCASSPGGVGEKLFFGSGTQLSVL.

The J gene is TRBJ2-7, the V gene TRBV7-9; 8 bases align to TRBD2. V trimming: 5 bases; J trimming: 2 bases; junction bases outside the gene matches: 11. There are 16 residues in the CDR3. The germline CDR1 and CDR2 sequences are SEHNR and FQNEAQ (reference sequence). The DNA of the CDR3 is TGTGCCAGCAGCCCGAGCCGGGCGGGAGGCGCCTACGAGCAGTACTTC. This gives the protein CASSPSRAGGAYEQYF.

The chain uses TRBV10-3 and TRBJ2-1, with D tentatively TRBD1 (5 bases). V dropped 0 bases and J dropped 3 bases, with 12 bases sitting between them. The CDR3 has 16 amino acids. Germline V gene sequence: CDR1 ENHRY, CDR2 SYGVKD. CDR3 DNA sequence: TGTGCCATCAGTGAGTCGGCAGGGCTTTTCTACAATGAGCAGTTCTTC. It specifies CAISESAGLFYNEQFF.

The chain joins TRBV29-1 to TRBJ2-7; 13 bases line up with TRBD2. Germline CDR1 reads SQVTM; CDR2 reads ANQGSEA. The CDR3 length is 16 residues. V lost 1 base and J lost 3; bases outside the gene matches: 6. The CDR3 here is CSVEVPRLAGGYEQYF. The CDR3 DNA sequence: TGCAGCGTTGAAGTCCCTCGACTAGCGGGAGGCTACGAGCAGTACTTC.

V gene TRBV27 combines with J gene TRBJ2-1; 12 nucleotides align to TRBD2. CDR1 and CDR2 from the germline V gene are MNHEY and SMNVEV (reference sequence). V gave up 6 bases and J gave up 0 bases; unmatched junction bases: 6. The CDR3 spans 17 residues. The CDR3 nucleotides read TGTGCCAGCAGGTCGGGACTAGCGGGTTTCTCCTACAATGAGCAGTTCTTC. The encoded protein is CASRSGLAGFSYNEQFF.

CDR3 sequence reads: CASSYSKATAYEQYF. The DNA of the CDR3 is TGTGCCAGCAGTTACTCGAAGGCAACAGCCTACGAGCAGTACTTC. The gene calls are TRBV6-5 and TRBJ2-7; D not certain. Trimming stripped 0 bases from V and 2 bases from J, with 11 bases between. The CDR3 spans 15 residues. Germline V gives CDR1 MNHEY, CDR2 SVGAGI.

This chain links TRBV9 with TRBJ2-2; D unclear. This CDR3 region has 11 residues. Trimming stripped 7 bases from V and 7 bases from J, with 8 bases between. The germline gives CDR1 SGDLS, CDR2 YYNGEE. In DNA, the CDR3 is TGTGCCAGCGGCCAGCTCGGGGAGCTGTTTTTT. Its protein product is CASGQLGELFF.

This rearrangement joins TRBV27 to TRBJ1-5, with TRBD1 identical over 9 bases. V was clipped by 5 bases and J by 7 bases; unmatched bases: 9. The germline gives CDR1 MNHEY, CDR2 SMNVEV (reference sequence). There are 15 residues in the CDR3. DNA for the CDR3: TGTGCCAGCAGTGGGGAAACAGGGGGCGTACAGCCCCAGCATTTT. Amino acids: CASSGETGGVQPQHF.

The rearrangement uses TRBV5-6 and TRBJ2-7; 8 bases agree with TRBD1. Germline V gene sequence: CDR1 SGHDT, CDR2 YYEEEE. CDR3 size: 15 residues. Trimming took 0 bases from V and 2 from J; bases not matched to a gene: 4. CDR3 sequence (DNA): TGTGCCAGCAGCTTGGGGGGACAGGCTGCCTACGAGCAGTACTTC. Encoded protein: CASSLGGQAAYEQYF.

V and J are TRBV28 and TRBJ1-2; D might be TRBD1 (5 bases). Trimming removed 7 bases at V and 1 base at J, with 13 bases between. The CDR3 contains 14 residues. From germline, CDR1 is MDHEN and CDR2 SYDVKM. DNA of the CDR3: TGTGCCAGCACCGCGGCGGGGGATAACTATGGCTACACCTTC. Its protein is CASTAAGDNYGYTF.

The chain employs TRBV5-1 and TRBJ1-1, with 8 bases matching TRBD1. Germline-derived CDR1 and CDR2 are SGHRS and YFSETQ. V shed 2 bases and J 1 base; nucleotides not matched to a gene: 1. CDR3 length: 14 amino acids. CDR3 loop: CASSLQGGNTEAFF. The CDR3, as DNA: TGCGCCAGCAGCTTACAGGGGGGGAACACTGAAGCTTTCTTT.

This clone has ten or more counts. The junction does not match germline at one end; this may be a read error. The V call is TRBV7-9, the J call TRBJ2-5; TRBD2 might be the D (6 bases). The CDR3 is made up of 13 amino acids. Germline-derived CDR1 and CDR2 are SEHNR and FQNEAQ (reference sequence). The CDR3 DNA sequence: TGTGCCAGCAGCATAGCGGTACAAGAGACCCAGTACTTC. It codes for CASSIAVQETQYF.

J is TRBJ2-3 and V is TRBV28; 12 nucleotides match TRBD2. V shed 7 bases and J 4 bases; nucleotides not matched to a gene: 6. The CDR3 totals 15 residues. CDR1 MDHEN and CDR2 SYDVKM come from the germline V gene. DNA for the CDR3: TGTGCCAGCAAACGGACTAGCGGGATTTCAGATACGCAGTATTTT. The encoded protein is CASKRTSGISDTQYF.

The chain joins TRBV9 to TRBJ2-2, with no clear D. The germline CDR1 and CDR2 sequences are SGDLS and YYNGEE. This CDR3 has 16 residues. V was shortened by 4 bases and J by 4 bases, with 17 bases between the two germline ends. The CDR3 DNA reads TGTGCCAGCAGCCCCCATTGGGTCGACCTCACCGGGGAGCTGTTTTTT. Its protein is CASSPHWVDLTGELFF.

CDR3 DNA sequence: TGTGCCTGGGGGACACGAGAAGCTTTCTTT. This encodes CAWGTREAFF. The chain combines TRBV30 with TRBJ1-1; a weak D match, TRBD1 (6 bases). In germline, CDR1 is GTSNPN, CDR2 SVGIG (reference sequence). The V end was cut by 5 bases, the J end by 8 bases, with 9 bases between. This CDR3 has 10 amino acids.

This chain uses TRBV15 with TRBJ2-1; 11 bases map to TRBD1. In germline, CDR1 is LNHNV, CDR2 YYDKDF (reference sequence). After removal of 4 bases from V and 7 bases from J, the junction contained 9 bases not matched to a gene. This CDR3 has 16 amino acids. CDR3 nucleotide sequence: TGTGCCACCAGCACTCCGGACAGGGGGCTATGGAATGAGCAGTTCTTC. This encodes CATSTPDRGLWNEQFF.

This sequence joins TRBV28 and TRBJ1-2, with TRBD1 matching 8 bases. Germline assignment: CDR1 MDHEN and CDR2 SYDVKM. Losses at the gene ends were 3 bases for V and 1 base for J; bases not matched to a gene: 4. The length of the CDR3 is 15 residues. CDR3 sequence reads: CASSFAGGDNYGYTF. DNA of the CDR3: TGTGCCAGCAGTTTTGCAGGGGGCGATAACTATGGCTACACCTTC.

This rearrangement joins TRBV25-1 to TRBJ2-5; D is tentatively TRBD1 or TRBD2 (6 bases each). Trimming took 0 bases from V and 12 from J, leaving 26 bases between them. Germline V gene lookup returns CDR1 MGHDK and CDR2 SYGVNS. CDR3 length: 17 amino acids. This CDR3 is CASSEYRPSGAPVIEYF. The CDR3 coding sequence is TGTGCCAGCAGTGAATATAGACCCTCGGGGGCCCCCGTGATTGAGTACTTC.

In the case of this clone: Other DNA sequences from this sample encode an identical CDR3 as well. The V gene is TRBV5-1, the J gene TRBJ1-1; D uncertain. Trimming took 0 bases from V and 2 from J, leaving 5 bases between them. The CDR3 contains 13 residues. Per the germline V gene, CDR1 is SGHRS and CDR2 is YFSETQ. The CDR3 here is CASSLGGNTEAFF. The CDR3 DNA sequence: TGCGCCAGCAGCTTGGGCGGCAACACTGAAGCTTTCTTT.

The gene calls are TRBV13 and TRBJ2-5; no reliable D call. Trimming took 2 bases from V and 2 from J, leaving 6 bases between them. Germline CDR1 reads PRHDT; CDR2 reads FYEKMQ (reference sequence). The CDR3 sequence is 13 residues long. CDR3 nucleotide sequence: TGTGCCAGCAGCTTATGGCGGCAAGAGACCCAGTACTTC. Its translation: CASSLWRQETQYF. The variable domain in full, completed from reference TRBV13 and TRBJ2-5, reads AAGVIQSPRHLIKEKRETATLKCYPIPRHDTVYWYQQGPGQDPQFLISFYEKMQSDKGSIPDRFSAQQFSDYHSELNMSSLELGDSALYFCASSLWRQETQYFGPGTRLLVL.

The genes are TRBV11-2 and TRBJ2-7; 10 bases agree with TRBD1. V gave up 3 bases and J gave up 9 bases; unmatched junction bases: 17. CDR1 and CDR2 from the germline V gene are SGHAT and FQNNGV. The CDR3 contains 17 residues. The CDR3 DNA sequence: TGTGCCAGCAGCTTCCCCCTGGGGACAGGGGCCGTTATCGGGCAGTACTTC. Amino acid sequence: CASSFPLGTGAVIGQYF. The whole variable domain, remainder taken from reference TRBV11-2 and TRBJ2-7, is EAGVAQSPRYKIIEKRQSVAFWCNPISGHATLYWYQQILGQGPKLLIQFQNNGVVDDSQLPKDRFSAERLKGVDSTLKIQPAKLEDSAVYLCASSFPLGTGAVIGQYFGPGTRLTVT.

The V gene is TRBV7-9, the J gene TRBJ2-1; weak D call: TRBD1 (7 bases). This CDR3 is built from 16 residues. V dropped 1 base and J dropped 10 bases, with 20 bases sitting between them. CDR1 SEHNR and CDR2 FQNEAQ come from the germline V gene (reference sequence). This CDR3 is CASSLGGGGTEREQFF. CDR3 DNA sequence: TGTGCCAGCAGCTTAGGGGGTGGCGGGACAGAAAGGGAGCAGTTCTTC.

In nucleotides, the CDR3 is TGTGCCAGCAGTGCCGGGACTAGCGGGAGGGCCGGGTCTACCGGGGAGCTGTTTTTT. Translated, it gives CASSAGTSGRAGSTGELFF. The gene calls are TRBV28 and TRBJ2-2; 16 positions agree with TRBD2. This CDR3 comprises 19 residues. J gave up 5 bases and V 5 bases, and 11 bases lay outside the gene matches. CDR1 MDHEN and CDR2 SYDVKM come from the germline V gene.

The chain has TRBV7-8 and TRBJ1-2; D possibly corresponds to TRBD1 (6 bases). This CDR3 is built from 15 residues. Germline CDR1 reads SGHVS; CDR2 reads FQNEAQ. V lost 2 bases to trimming and J lost 9 bases, with 19 bases between them. CDR3 region: CASSLRAAGAFSYTF. CDR3 coding DNA: TGTGCCAGCAGCTTACGCGCAGCGGGGGCGTTTAGCTACACCTTC.